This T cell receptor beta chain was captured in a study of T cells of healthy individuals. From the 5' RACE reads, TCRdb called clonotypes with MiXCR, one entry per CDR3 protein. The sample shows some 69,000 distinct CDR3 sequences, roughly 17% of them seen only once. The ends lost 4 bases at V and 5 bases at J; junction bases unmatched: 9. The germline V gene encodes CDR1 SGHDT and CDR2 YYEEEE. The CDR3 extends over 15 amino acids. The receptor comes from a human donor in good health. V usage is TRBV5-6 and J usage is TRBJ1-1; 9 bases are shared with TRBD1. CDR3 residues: CASSPVGQGGTEAFF. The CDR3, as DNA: TGTGCCAGCAGCCCGGTGGGACAGGGCGGGACTGAAGCTTTCTTT.